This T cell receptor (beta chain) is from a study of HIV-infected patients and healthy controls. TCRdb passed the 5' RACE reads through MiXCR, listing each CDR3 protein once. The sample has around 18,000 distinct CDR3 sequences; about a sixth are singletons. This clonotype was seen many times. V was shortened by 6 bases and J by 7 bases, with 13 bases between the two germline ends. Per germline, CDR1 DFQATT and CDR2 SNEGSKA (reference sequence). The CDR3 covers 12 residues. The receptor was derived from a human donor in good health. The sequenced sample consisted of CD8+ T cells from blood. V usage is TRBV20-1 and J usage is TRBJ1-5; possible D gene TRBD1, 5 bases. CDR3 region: CSATGRGQPQHF. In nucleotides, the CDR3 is TGCAGTGCCACCGGACGGGGCCAGCCCCAGCATTTT.